One sample yielded the 30 T cell receptor beta chains listed below, sequenced in a study of T cells in Graves' hyperthyroidism and ophthalmopathy. RNA transcripts served as the template for amplifying TCR beta CDR3 regions. TCR CDR3 regions were first amplified by RT-PCR with HTBI primers. MiXCR was run by TCRdb on the multiplex PCR reads, yielding one entry per CDR3 protein. Found here are over 450,000 distinct CDR3 sequences, approximately 17% of them singletons; the top ten hold roughly 18%. Sequencing was carried out using blood. These receptors were collected from a woman younger than 30 with Graves' ophthalmopathy.

The J gene is TRBJ2-1, the V gene TRBV24-1, with 7 bases lining up with TRBD1. In germline, CDR1 is KGHDR, CDR2 SFDVKD. After removal of 6 bases from V and 2 bases from J, the junction contained 9 bases not matched to a gene. The CDR3 runs 16 residues. This CDR3 is CATSPQGLGTYNEQFF. Written as DNA, the CDR3 is TGTGCCACCAGTCCACAGGGGTTGGGAACCTACAATGAGCAGTTCTTC.

This clonotype was observed many times. The CDR3 spells CASSLSWGTEDTQYF. CDR3 DNA sequence: TGTGCCAGCAGCTTGTCGTGGGGGACAGAAGATACGCAGTATTTT. V gene TRBV5-6 combines with J gene TRBJ2-3; 7 nucleotides line up with TRBD1. The CDR3 is 15 residues long. V lost 1 base and J lost 5; bases outside the gene matches: 7. Germline V gene data show CDR1 as SGHDT and CDR2 as YYEEEE.

The sample holds a few counts of this clonotype. CDR3 bases: TGTGCCAGCTATAACGTCCGGGACCTATACACTAAGCAGTACTTC. Translating gives CASYNVRDLYTKQYF. The J gene is TRBJ2-7, the V gene TRBV6-2 or TRBV6-3; TRBD1 or TRBD2 may be the D gene (5 bases each). Germline V lookup: CDR1 MNHEY, CDR2 SVGEGT. The CDR3 has 15 residues. Trimming stripped 8 bases from V and 8 bases from J, with 25 bases between.

This chain links TRBV19 with TRBJ2-1; the D gene is possibly TRBD2 (5 bases). The germline V and J ends were trimmed by 0 bases and 5 bases, with 14 bases remaining between them. CDR1 LNHDA and CDR2 SQIVND come from the germline V gene (reference sequence). This CDR3 spans 16 amino acids. This CDR3 is CASSIDLGGGNNEQFF. The CDR3 coding sequence is TGTGCCAGTAGTATAGATCTTGGAGGTGGGAACAATGAGCAGTTCTTC.

The chain combines TRBV10-3 with TRBJ1-1, with a weak D call TRBD1 (6 bases). The CDR3 spans 14 residues. V was clipped by 5 bases and J by 5 bases, with 15 bases between them. Germline V gene lookup returns CDR1 ENHRY and CDR2 SYGVKD. CDR3 nucleotide sequence: TGTGCCATCAGTAAAGGGGGACGGGGGACTGAAGCTTTCTTT. Its translation: CAISKGGRGTEAFF.

The V gene is TRBV7-8, the J gene TRBJ1-1; possibly TRBD1 for D (5 bases). Germline values: CDR1 SGHVS, CDR2 FQNEAQ. The germline V and J ends were trimmed by 5 bases and 4 bases, with 11 bases remaining between them. The CDR3 runs 13 residues. The CDR3 DNA is TGTGCCAGCAGCGAGCGGGGGAGCACTGAAGCTTTCTTT. It specifies CASSERGSTEAFF.

This clonotype was picked up a small number of times. The V gene is TRBV7-6, the J gene TRBJ1-2, with D tentatively TRBD1 (6 bases). CDR1 and CDR2 from the germline V gene are SGHVS and FNYEAQ. V was trimmed by 6 bases and J by 8 bases, leaving 16 bases between them. CDR3 length: 13 residues. In DNA, the CDR3 is TGTGCCAGCAGTTTGGAGGTGGGGACAGGCTACACCTTC. Translating it yields CASSLEVGTGYTF.

The gene calls are TRBV30 and TRBJ1-6; 7 bases are shared with TRBD1. V was clipped by 1 base and J by 4 bases; unmatched bases: 7. CDR1 and CDR2 (germline): GTSNPN, SVGIG (reference sequence). This CDR3 has 16 amino acids. Here the CDR3 DNA reads TGTGCCTGGAGTGACGGACAGGCTGTTTATAATTCACCCCTCCACTTT. It specifies CAWSDGQAVYNSPLHF.

This chain links TRBV9 with TRBJ2-3, with D maybe TRBD1 (6 bases). Germline CDR1 reads SGDLS; CDR2 reads YYNGEE. The CDR3 length is 16 residues. V gave up 0 bases and J gave up 2 bases, with 13 bases separating them. The CDR3 bases are TGTGCCAGCAGCGTAGGGGCATTGGGGGCCACAGATACGCAGTATTTT. Translation gives CASSVGALGATDTQYF.

This clonotype occurred a few times. This sequence joins TRBV9 and TRBJ2-7, with 8 positions matching TRBD2. J was trimmed by 2 bases and V by 4 bases; bases with no gene match: 5. CDR1 is SGDLS and CDR2 is YYNGEE in the germline V gene. This CDR3 is built from 14 residues. The CDR3 reads CASSLTSATYEQYF. The CDR3 DNA follows: TGTGCCAGCAGCCTGACTAGCGCGACCTACGAGCAGTACTTC.

Only a few counts were recorded for this clonotype. V and J are TRBV12-3 or TRBV12-4 and TRBJ2-4; the D is unclear. This CDR3 is built from 12 residues. V was shortened by 3 bases and J by 9 bases, with 9 bases between the two germline ends. Here the CDR3 reads CASSFQSPIQYF. For the CDR3, the DNA is TGTGCCAGCAGTTTCCAATCCCCCATTCAGTACTTC.

In its sample, this clonotype was seen many times. CDR3: CASSLPGGGSETQYF. The DNA of the CDR3 is TGTGCCAGCAGTTTACCAGGGGGAGGATCGGAGACCCAGTACTTC. The V and J genes are TRBV28 and TRBJ2-5; D may be TRBD1 (7 bases). V was cut by 2 bases and J by 5 bases, with 15 bases left in between. The CDR3 spans 15 residues. Germline CDR1 and CDR2: MDHEN and SYDVKM. Full variable domain (missing parts from reference TRBV28 and TRBJ2-5): DVKVTQSSRYLVKRTGEKVFLECVQDMDHENMFWYRQDPGLGLRLIYFSYDVKMKEKGDIPEGYSVSREKKERFSLILESASTNQTSMYLCASSLPGGGSETQYFGPGTRLLVL.

In its sample, this clonotype was seen many times. The rearrangement joins TRBV18 to TRBJ1-1, with D maybe TRBD1 (6 bases). Germline CDR1 and CDR2: KGHSH and LQKENI. This CDR3 comprises 13 residues. Trimming left V 3 bases short and J 5 bases short, with 10 bases between. This chain's CDR3 is CASSPGTWTEAFF. In DNA, the CDR3 is TGTGCCAGCTCACCTGGGACATGGACTGAAGCTTTCTTT.

This chain uses TRBV19 with TRBJ2-1, with 10 positions matching TRBD2. Germline values: CDR1 LNHDA, CDR2 SQIVND (reference sequence). The CDR3 sequence is 14 residues long. V lost 5 bases and J lost 5; bases outside the gene matches: 3. The CDR3, as DNA: TGTGCCAGTAGTGGGCTAGCGGGAGACAATGAGCAGTTCTTC. Amino acids: CASSGLAGDNEQFF.

The rearrangement joins TRBV5-1 to TRBJ2-1, with a weak D call TRBD1 (6 bases). The CDR3 consists of 15 residues. Germline CDR1 reads SGHRS; CDR2 reads YFSETQ. Trimming took 0 bases from V and 6 from J, leaving 13 bases between them. The CDR3 sequence is CASSLEGRGINEQFF. For the CDR3, the DNA is TGCGCCAGCAGCTTGGAGGGCAGGGGAATCAATGAGCAGTTCTTC.

The rearrangement joins TRBV4-2 to TRBJ1-4; no firm D call. CDR3 length: 18 residues. From germline, CDR1 is LGHNA and CDR2 YNFKEQ. Trimming removed 4 bases at V and 4 bases at J, with 22 bases between. This CDR3 reads CASSPRRPNELINEKLFF. In DNA form, the CDR3 reads TGTGCCAGCAGCCCCAGACGTCCTAACGAGCTGATTAATGAAAAACTGTTTTTT.

The V gene is TRBV3-1, the J gene TRBJ2-7, with D uncertain. The CDR3 extends over 13 amino acids. The ends were cut back, 6 bases at V and 4 bases at J, with 13 bases in the middle. Per germline, CDR1 LGHDT and CDR2 YNNKEL (reference sequence). The CDR3 is CASSAPDAYEQYF. For the CDR3, the DNA is TGTGCCAGCAGTGCCCCGGATGCGTACGAGCAGTACTTC.

The chain combines TRBV5-1 with TRBJ2-3; D call uncertain. V gave up 3 bases and J gave up 0 bases, with 14 bases separating them. The CDR3 length is 16 residues. Germline-derived CDR1 and CDR2 are SGHRS and YFSETQ. In DNA, the CDR3 is TGCGCCAGCAGCTACTCGACGCGCCCTAGCACAGATACGCAGTATTTT. Protein sequence: CASSYSTRPSTDTQYF.

This clonotype has ten or more counts. J is TRBJ1-1 and V is TRBV28; D unclear. CDR3 length: 13 residues. Trimming removed 6 bases at V and 3 bases at J, with 11 bases between. CDR1 is MDHEN and CDR2 is SYDVKM in the germline V gene. The CDR3 DNA sequence: TGTGCCAGCAGCCCCTTAAGGGACACTGAAGCTTTCTTT. This sequence encodes CASSPLRDTEAFF.

J is TRBJ1-3 and V is TRBV6-1; D gene uncertain. The CDR3 is 17 amino acids. Trimming shortened V by 7 bases and J by 0 bases, and 19 bases separated the two germline ends. The germline V gene encodes CDR1 MNHNS and CDR2 SASEGT. The CDR3 reads CASIGDTTSFSGNTIYF. DNA for the CDR3: TGTGCCAGCATAGGAGACACGACCTCCTTCTCTGGAAACACCATATATTTT.

This clonotype appeared many times. V gene TRBV4-3 combines with J gene TRBJ2-7; D not certain. Trimming stripped 1 base from V and 7 bases from J, with 11 bases between. Looked up from germline, CDR1 is LGHNA and CDR2 is YSLEER. The CDR3 spans 13 residues. The CDR3 DNA is TGCGCCAGCAGCCAAGTTCTCTACGGAGAGCAGTACTTC. As protein: CASSQVLYGEQYF.

As for this clonotype: This sequence may be a read error, since a much larger clone differs from it by one base. The rearrangement links TRBV28 to TRBJ2-7, with a weak D call TRBD2 (5 bases). This CDR3 has 13 amino acids. V shed 11 bases and J shed 1 base, with 15 bases lying between them. From germline, CDR1 is MDHEN and CDR2 SYDVKM. The CDR3 loop reads CAGTRLASYEQYF. As DNA, the CDR3 is TGTGCCGGCACAAGGCTAGCTTCCTACGAGCAGTACTTC. Full variable domain (missing parts from reference TRBV28 and TRBJ2-7): DVKVTQSSRYLVKRTGEKVFLECVQDMDHENMFWYRQDPGLGLRLIYFSYDVKMKEKGDIPEGYSVSREKKERFSLILESASTNQTSMYLCAGTRLASYEQYFGPGTRLTVT.

This clonotype was observed a handful of times. At one end the junction does not follow the germline gene, possibly because of a read error. This chain links TRBV7-7 with TRBJ1-1; D is uncertain. CDR1 and CDR2 (germline): SSHAT, FNYEAQ (reference sequence). The CDR3 runs 13 residues. In nucleotides, the CDR3 is TGTGCTAGCAGTTTGACCGAGAACACTGAAGCTCTCTTT. It codes for CASSLTENTEALF.

This chain connects TRBV7-2 to TRBJ2-7, with D perhaps being TRBD1 or TRBD2 (5 bases each). The CDR3 totals 15 residues. The germline gives CDR1 SGHTA, CDR2 FQGNSA. With 7 bases removed from V and 0 bases from J, the gap between germline ends came to 16 bases. The CDR3 DNA is TGTGCCAGCACCCGGACGGGGCCGTACTCCTACGAGCAGTACTTC. Translating it yields CASTRTGPYSYEQYF.

This clonotype was counted between two and nine times. The chain combines TRBV29-1 with TRBJ2-2; 7 bases fit TRBD1. The V and J ends lost 6 bases and 2 bases, in that order; junction bases with no gene match: 9. The germline V gene has CDR1 SQVTM and CDR2 ANQGSEA. The CDR3 consists of 15 residues. DNA for the CDR3: TGCAGCGTAGATTACCGGGACAGTAACACCGGGGAGCTGTTTTTT. As protein: CSVDYRDSNTGELFF.

This clonotype showed up many times. The V and J genes are TRBV15 and TRBJ2-1; 9 bases fit TRBD1. The CDR3 is 15 amino acids. The junction had 5 bases not matched to a gene; V was cut back by 1 base and J by 7 bases. Germline assignment: CDR1 LNHNV and CDR2 YYDKDF (reference sequence). CDR3 in amino acids: CATSRGGTGRNEQFF. The CDR3 region has the DNA TGTGCCACCAGCAGAGGAGGGACAGGGAGGAATGAGCAGTTCTTC.

Concerning this clonotype itself: A much larger clonotype is one base distant, so this may be a read error. This rearrangement joins TRBV27 to TRBJ2-5; 8 bases are a match to TRBD1. The V and J ends lost 4 bases and 3 bases, in that order; junction bases with no gene match: 7. This CDR3 is 15 amino acids long. CDR1 MNHEY and CDR2 SMNVEV come from the germline V gene (reference sequence). The CDR3 DNA reads TGTGCCAGCAGTTCCCCGGACAGGGTAGAAGAGACCCAGTACTTC. Protein sequence: CASSSPDRVEETQYF.

As to this clonotype: Given a much more abundant clone one base away, this may be a read error. The V call is TRBV7-9, the J call TRBJ2-5; D is possibly TRBD1 or TRBD2 (5 bases each). The CDR3 consists of 15 residues. CDR1 is SEHNR and CDR2 is FQNEAQ in the germline V gene (reference sequence). V was cut by 4 bases and J by 2 bases, with 14 bases left in between. The CDR3 is CASSSPGAAQETQYF. For the CDR3, the DNA is TGTGCCAGCAGCTCGCCCGGGGCCGCACAAGAGACCCAGTACTTC.

The V call is TRBV9, the J call TRBJ2-1; the match to TRBD2 covers 9 bases. This CDR3 has 16 amino acids. In germline, CDR1 is SGDLS, CDR2 YYNGEE. The V segment lost 0 bases and the J segment 8 bases; nucleotides outside the gene matches: 9. In DNA form, the CDR3 reads TGTGCCAGCAGCGTAGGTGGGACTAGCTTCGGTCATGAGCAGTTCTTC. It encodes CASSVGGTSFGHEQFF.

V is TRBV20-1 and J is TRBJ2-3; D is possibly TRBD2 (5 bases). This CDR3 is built from 15 residues. From germline, CDR1 is DFQATT and CDR2 SNEGSKA (reference sequence). Trimming pared 4 bases from V and 0 bases from J, leaving 14 bases between. This CDR3 reads CSAIRLAGSTDTQYF. For the CDR3, the DNA is TGCAGTGCTATCCGGCTAGCTGGTAGCACAGATACGCAGTATTTT.